This TCR beta chain was profiled in a study of blood T cells in healthy people across ages. In its sample, this clonotype was seen many times. Researchers report isolating at least 6.5 million PBMCs per sample. This CDR3 has 14 residues. Germline values: CDR1 SGHRS, CDR2 YFSETQ. The V gene lost 0 bases and the J gene lost 5 bases, with 8 bases spanning the gap. The second PCR ran roughly 7 to 12 cycles with a sample-barcoded 5' primer and J-beta primers. TCRdb itself ran the 5' RACE reads through MiXCR, one entry per CDR3 protein. Of around 500,000 distinct CDR3 sequences in the sample, about 27% are singletons; the top ten hold under 4.5%. These data were likewise used in another study, on T cells of mothers and their children. From that report: The study obtained over 8 million TCR beta CDR3 reads per mother and some 3 million per child. When mothers and children were related, their normalized repertoire overlap, which was always slightly higher, did not differ significantly from that of unrelated pairs.

Material: blood. V is TRBV5-1 and J is TRBJ1-4; D uncertain. This clonotype was sampled from a boy under 10 years old in good health. The CDR3 nucleotides are TGCGCCAGCAGCTTGGGGGGTAGGAATGAAAAACTGTTTTTT. Translating gives CASSLGGRNEKLFF.